These 20 T cell receptor beta chains were sequenced from one sample in a study of Graves' ophthalmopathy and Graves' hyperthyroidism. As the template, RNA transcripts were used to amplify TCR beta CDR3 regions. HTBI primers were used in a first-round RT-PCR, which preceded a second-round multiplex PCR. TCRdb fed the multiplex PCR reads into MiXCR, producing one record per CDR3 protein. Of about 740,000 distinct CDR3 sequences listed, around 40% are singletons. The material sequenced was peripheral blood. These receptors were collected from an adult man with Graves' ophthalmopathy.

Here the CDR3 DNA reads TGCGCCAGCAGCTTGGAAATCGGGCGTGAGCAGTTCTTC. This translates into CASSLEIGREQFF. The chain uses TRBV5-1 and TRBJ2-7, with D hard to call. The end of the DNA is better explained by TRBJ2-1, so the J call may be wrong. Germline V gene sequence: CDR1 SGHRS, CDR2 YFSETQ. CDR3 length: 13 residues.

The chain carries TRBV11-2 and TRBJ2-5, with D tentatively TRBD2 (6 bases). This CDR3 has 16 amino acids. Trimming stripped 5 bases from V and 5 bases from J, with 21 bases between. Germline assignment: CDR1 SGHAT and CDR2 FQNNGV. The CDR3 here is CASSQGRTISRETQYF. The CDR3, as DNA: TGTGCCAGCAGCCAAGGCCGGACTATTAGCAGGGAGACCCAGTACTTC.

The chain recombines TRBV7-9 with TRBJ2-1; 14 bases align to TRBD2. The CDR3 spans 17 residues. Germline trimming cut 4 bases from V and 7 bases from J; bases unmatched to any gene: 9. Germline V gene sequence: CDR1 SEHNR, CDR2 FQNEAQ (reference sequence). The DNA of the CDR3 is TGTGCCAGCAGCTCGCAGAGGACTAGCGGGGGGAAGAATGAGCAGTTCTTC. Amino acids: CASSSQRTSGGKNEQFF.

J is TRBJ1-1 and V is TRBV20-1; a possible D gene is TRBD1 (6 bases). Looked up from germline, CDR1 is DFQATT and CDR2 is SNEGSKA (reference sequence). The CDR3 loop spans 16 amino acids. V dropped 1 base and J dropped 5 bases, with 20 bases sitting between them. CDR3 DNA: TGCAGTGCTAGAGCTCTGGGGTCGACCAGGGGAACTGAAGCTTTCTTT. It specifies CSARALGSTRGTEAFF.

V is TRBV24-1 and J is TRBJ1-5; maybe TRBD1 (5 bases). CDR1 and CDR2 (germline): KGHDR, SFDVKD. This CDR3 has 15 amino acids. V was trimmed by 7 bases and J by 4 bases, leaving 16 bases between them. The CDR3 region has the DNA TGTGCCACCAGCGCCGCAGGGAACCTAAATCAGCCCCAGCATTTT. It translates to CATSAAGNLNQPQHF.

The table lists this clonotype with a few counts. The V call is TRBV7-2, the J call TRBJ2-7; D may be TRBD2 (6 bases). CDR3 size: 14 residues. V lost 6 bases to trimming and J lost 0 bases, with 12 bases between them. From germline, CDR1 is SGHTA and CDR2 FQGNSA. CDR3 DNA sequence: TGTGCCAGCAGTCGGGGACTCCGCTCCTACGAGCAGTACTTC. Its protein is CASSRGLRSYEQYF.

This clonotype turned up a few times. The DNA of the CDR3 is TGTGCCAGCAGTCAGATAGGTCAGGGTAGAAATAGCAATCAGCCCCAGCATTTT. Its protein product is CASSQIGQGRNSNQPQHF. The chain is built from TRBV6-1 and TRBJ1-5, with a possible D match to TRBD1 (5 bases). CDR3 size: 18 residues. CDR1 is MNHNS, CDR2 SASEGT, per germline. The V gene lost 5 bases and the J gene lost 0 bases, with 20 bases spanning the gap.

This clonotype was observed once. A single base separates this from a much larger clone, so it may be a read error. J is TRBJ2-7 and V is TRBV10-3; D remains ambiguous. CDR3 length: 14 amino acids. The germline V gene has CDR1 ENHRY and CDR2 SYGVKD. The CDR3 DNA reads as TGTGCCATCAGTGAAACGGAAGCCACCTACGAGCAGCACTTC. Residues: CAISETEATYEQHF.

The genes are TRBV19 and TRBJ2-3, with 8 bases identical to TRBD2. The CDR3 contains 14 residues. V shed 6 bases and J 6 bases; nucleotides not matched to a gene: 8. Germline V gene lookup returns CDR1 LNHDA and CDR2 SQIVND (reference sequence). The chain's CDR3 is CASRSGGPLDTQYF. CDR3 in DNA: TGTGCCAGTAGGAGCGGGGGCCCACTGGATACGCAGTATTTT.

The V call is TRBV2, the J call TRBJ2-5; D uncertain. V shed 7 bases and J shed 4 bases, with 19 bases lying between them. This CDR3 has 15 residues. Germline V gives CDR1 SNHLY, CDR2 FYNNEI. CDR3: CASKYRAELGETQYF. In DNA form, the CDR3 reads TGTGCCAGCAAATATCGGGCAGAGCTAGGAGAGACCCAGTACTTC.

The chain has TRBV29-1 and TRBJ1-6; 9 bases agree with TRBD1. The germline gives CDR1 SQVTM, CDR2 ANQGSEA. With 7 bases clipped from V and 6 bases from J, the junction kept 4 bases outside the gene matches. The CDR3 totals 13 residues. CDR3 protein: CSAMGQGNSPLHF. The CDR3 DNA reads as TGCAGCGCTATGGGACAGGGTAATTCACCCCTCCACTTT.

This clonotype was observed at least ten times. The CDR3 loop is CASSVATDEKLFF. DNA of the CDR3: TGTGCCAGCAGCGTAGCGACAGACGAAAAACTGTTTTTT. The chain uses TRBV9 and TRBJ1-4; TRBD1 might be the D (5 bases). CDR1 and CDR2 (germline): SGDLS, YYNGEE. CDR3 size: 13 residues. V dropped 0 bases and J dropped 8 bases, with 8 bases sitting between them.

This clonotype was counted ten times or more. The chain employs TRBV2 and TRBJ1-4, with TRBD1 identical over 9 bases. J gave up 7 bases and V 6 bases, and 12 bases lay outside the gene matches. Germline CDR1 is SNHLY and CDR2 is FYNNEI. This CDR3 comprises 16 residues. The chain's CDR3 is CASSVTGGRIGEKLFF. The CDR3 DNA reads as TGTGCCAGCAGCGTGACAGGGGGGAGAATTGGTGAAAAACTGTTTTTT.

This clonotype occurred once. An end of the junction does not agree with germline; a read error may underlie this. This rearrangement joins TRBV10-3 to TRBJ2-5; the D gene is possibly TRBD2 (5 bases). The germline gives CDR1 ENHRY, CDR2 SYGVKD. The CDR3 length is 14 residues. DNA for the CDR3: TGTGCCAGCAGTTATCATCGGGAACAAGAGACCCAGTACTTC. Translated, it gives CASSYHREQETQYF.

With regard to this clonotype: A read error is possible here, since a much larger clone lies one base away. This chain connects TRBV7-9 to TRBJ2-7; 9 nucleotides match TRBD2. Losses at the gene ends were 6 bases for V and 6 bases for J; bases not matched to a gene: 9. Germline CDR1 reads SEHNR; CDR2 reads FQNEAQ (reference sequence). CDR3 length equals 14 residues. CDR3 loop: CASSSGTSSVEQYF. In nucleotides, the CDR3 is TGTGCCAGCAGTTCCGGGACTAGCTCGGTCGAGCAGTACTTC.

This clonotype was picked up a small number of times. This sequence joins TRBV10-3 and TRBJ2-2, with a tentative D call TRBD1 (6 bases). V dropped 3 bases and J dropped 6 bases, with 11 bases sitting between them. Germline V gene lookup returns CDR1 ENHRY and CDR2 SYGVKD. The CDR3 length is 14 residues. The CDR3 reads CAISEITGSGELFF. The DNA of the CDR3 is TGTGCCATCAGTGAAATTACAGGGTCCGGGGAGCTGTTTTTT.

V gene TRBV5-8 combines with J gene TRBJ1-1; unclear D gene. CDR3 size: 12 residues. In germline, CDR1 is SGHTS, CDR2 YDEGEE. V gave up 1 base and J gave up 4 bases, with 5 bases separating them. CDR3 in DNA: TGTGCCAGCAGCTTGTTGACCACTGAAGCTTTCTTT. It encodes CASSLLTTEAFF.

This clonotype was observed once. The DNA for the CDR3 is TGCAGTGCTGGCATTGAGTGCGAGCAGTACTTC. Translation gives CSAGIECEQYF. The J gene is TRBJ2-7, the V gene TRBV20-1, with D unresolved. The CDR3 is made up of 11 amino acids. Germline CDR1 reads DFQATT; CDR2 reads SNEGSKA (reference sequence). With 5 bases removed from V and 6 bases from J, the gap between germline ends came to 11 bases.

This clonotype was counted between two and nine times. The CDR3 DNA sequence: TGTGCCAGCAGCTTACTGAGTAACGAGCAGTACTTC. Residues: CASSLLSNEQYF. The genes are TRBV7-9 and TRBJ2-7; D gene uncertain. The CDR3 has 12 amino acids. V lost 2 bases to trimming and J lost 5 bases, with 7 bases between them. In germline, CDR1 is SEHNR, CDR2 FQNEAQ (reference sequence). The full variable domain, completed using reference TRBV7-9 and TRBJ2-7, is DTGVSQNPRHKITKRGQNVTFRCDPISEHNRLYWYRQTLGQGPEFLTYFQNEAQLEKSRLLSDRFSAERPKGSFSTLEIQRTEQGDSAMYLCASSLLSNEQYFGPGTRLTVT.

This clonotype was recorded a few times. V and J are TRBV7-9 and TRBJ2-6, with D tentatively TRBD1 (6 bases). The CDR3 has 17 amino acids. Germline-derived CDR1 and CDR2 are SEHNR and FQNEAQ (reference sequence). V was cut by 9 bases and J by 4 bases, with 22 bases left in between. CDR3 amino acids: CASSMGRGVTGANVLTF. DNA for the CDR3: TGTGCCAGTAGTATGGGCAGGGGCGTCACCGGGGCCAACGTCCTGACTTTC. Complete variable domain (other parts from reference TRBV7-9 and TRBJ2-6): DTGVSQNPRHKITKRGQNVTFRCDPISEHNRLYWYRQTLGQGPEFLTYFQNEAQLEKSRLLSDRFSAERPKGSFSTLEIQRTEQGDSAMYLCASSMGRGVTGANVLTFGAGSRLTVL.